The clone carrying this T cell receptor (beta chain) appeared a few times. The antigen is not known. As the method for making TCR beta libraries, quantitative 5'-RACE with molecular barcodes was used. Each CDR3 protein is one row after TCRdb ran MiXCR on the 5' RACE reads. The sample contains 250,000 to 300,000 distinct CDR3 sequences, 20% of which appear only once. The sample comes from a study of CD8 T cells in ankylosing spondylitis. General observations from the study: Characteristic of ankylosing spondylitis blood, it appeared, was a TCR beta motif comprising several highly homologous variants.

There are 15 residues in the CDR3. Germline V gene data show CDR1 as SGDLS and CDR2 as YYNGEE. With 4 bases clipped from V and 4 bases from J, the junction kept 7 bases outside the gene matches. This receptor was taken from a male donor with ankylosing spondylitis or in good health (not recorded which). This chain links TRBV9 with TRBJ1-3; 8 positions match TRBD1. Sequenced sample: blood, either unsorted or a sorted T cell fraction (not recorded which). CDR3 bases: TGTGCCAGCAGCTCCCGACAGGGGACGGGAAACACCATATATTTT. Translated: CASSSRQGTGNTIYF.